This T cell receptor beta chain originates from a study of molecular identifiers for immune sequencing clone quantification. General observations from the study: Clones with over 20 RNA copies captured over 99% of effector molecules but under 1% of naive ones.

Construction of naive CD8 libraries employed roughly 18,000 to 1,100,000 sorted cells together with 10%, 30% or 50% RNA. Based on a CD8+CD4-CCR7+CD45RA+ profile, naive CD8 T cells were sorted. Germline assignment: CDR1 PRHDT and CDR2 FYEKMQ (reference sequence). The CDR3 numbers 15 amino acids, ends counted. This clonotype was seen once. The antigen remains unidentified. The CDR3 does not close with the conserved phenylalanine or tryptophan, likely indicating a read error. It is unclear where the CDR3 begins or ends on the DNA, so no DNA is shown, and the CDR3 is as TCRdb lists it. Bulk TCR libraries used previously described methods and listed TCR primers. TCRdb recomputed calls from the PCR reads with MiXCR, one row per CDR3 protein. The top ten hold roughly 0.7% of the sample, which has roughly 300,000 distinct CDR3 sequences, roughly 24% seen once.

The V and J genes are TRBV13 and TRBJ2-7; TRBD1 is the table's D call and was not checked against the DNA. The sequencing sample was made of naive CD8+ T cells from blood, with Jurkat cell RNA spiked in. Subset in this sample: FACS-sorted CD8+CD4-CCR7+CD45RA+ naive T cells. The TCR sequence derives from a human donor in good health. Some libraries in this study had Jurkat cell RNA spiked in. CDR3: CASSSITGGFDEQHL.